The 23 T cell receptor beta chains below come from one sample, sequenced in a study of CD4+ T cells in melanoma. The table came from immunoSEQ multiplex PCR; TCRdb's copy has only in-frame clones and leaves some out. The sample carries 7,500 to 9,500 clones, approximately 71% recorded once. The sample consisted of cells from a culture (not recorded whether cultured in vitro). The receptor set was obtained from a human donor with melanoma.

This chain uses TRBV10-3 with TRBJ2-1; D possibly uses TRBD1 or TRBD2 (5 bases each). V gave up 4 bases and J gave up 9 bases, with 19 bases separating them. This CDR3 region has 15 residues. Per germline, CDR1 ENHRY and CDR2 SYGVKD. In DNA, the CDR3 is TGTGCCATCAGTGCGACCCGGGGCGGTAAGGCTGAGCAGTTCTTC. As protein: CAISATRGGKAEQFF.

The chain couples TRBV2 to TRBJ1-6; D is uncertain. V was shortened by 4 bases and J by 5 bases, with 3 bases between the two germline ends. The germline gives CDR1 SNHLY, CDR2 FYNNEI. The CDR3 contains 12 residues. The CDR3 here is CASSGNNSPLHF. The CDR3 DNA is TGTGCCAGCAGTGGAAATAATTCACCCCTCCACTTT.

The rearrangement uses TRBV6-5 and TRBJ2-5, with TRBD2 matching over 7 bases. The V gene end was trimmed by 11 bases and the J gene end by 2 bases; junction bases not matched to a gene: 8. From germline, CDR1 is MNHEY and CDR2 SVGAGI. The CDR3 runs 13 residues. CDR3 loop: CAASRSGQETQYF. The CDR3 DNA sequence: TGTGCCGCCAGTCGTAGCGGGCAAGAGACCCAGTACTTC.

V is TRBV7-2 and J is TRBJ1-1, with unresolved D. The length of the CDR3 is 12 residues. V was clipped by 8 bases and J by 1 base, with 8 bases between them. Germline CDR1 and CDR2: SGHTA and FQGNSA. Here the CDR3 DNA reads TGTGCCAGCGGTAGGAGGAACACTGAAGCTTTCTTT. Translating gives CASGRRNTEAFF.

CDR3 nucleotides: TGCGCCAGCAGCTTGCGGGCGGGCACAGATACGCAGTATTTT. Its translation: CASSLRAGTDTQYF. V is TRBV5-1 and J is TRBJ2-3; D gene uncertain. The CDR3 runs 14 residues. The V end was cut by 1 base, the J end by 1 base, with 7 bases between. Germline V CDR1 and CDR2: SGHRS, YFSETQ.

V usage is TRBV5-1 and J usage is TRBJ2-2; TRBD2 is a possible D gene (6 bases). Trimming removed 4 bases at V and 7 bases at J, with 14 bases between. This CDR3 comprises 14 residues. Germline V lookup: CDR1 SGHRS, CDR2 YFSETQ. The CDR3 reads CASSKTAGGGELFF. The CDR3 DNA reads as TGCGCCAGCAGCAAGACCGCCGGGGGCGGGGAGCTGTTTTTT.

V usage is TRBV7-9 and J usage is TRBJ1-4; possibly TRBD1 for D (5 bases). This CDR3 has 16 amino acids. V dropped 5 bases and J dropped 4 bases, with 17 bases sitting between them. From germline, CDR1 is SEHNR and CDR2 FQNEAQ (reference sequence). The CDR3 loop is CASSKKTVRNNEKLFF. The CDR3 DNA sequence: TGTGCCAGCAGCAAAAAGACAGTCCGAAATAATGAAAAACTGTTTTTT.

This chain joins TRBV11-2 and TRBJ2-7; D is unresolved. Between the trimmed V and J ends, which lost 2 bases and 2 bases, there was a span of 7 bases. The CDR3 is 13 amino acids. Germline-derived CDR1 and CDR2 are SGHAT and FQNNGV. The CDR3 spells CASSLRVPYEQYF. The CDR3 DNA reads TGTGCCAGCAGCTTACGGGTCCCCTACGAGCAGTACTTC.

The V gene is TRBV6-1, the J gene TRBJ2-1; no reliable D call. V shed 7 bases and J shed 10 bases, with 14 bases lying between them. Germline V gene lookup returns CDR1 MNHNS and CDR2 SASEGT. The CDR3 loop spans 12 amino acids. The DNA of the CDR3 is TGTGCCAGCACCTTCAGCACGAGGGAGCAGTTCTTC. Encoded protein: CASTFSTREQFF.

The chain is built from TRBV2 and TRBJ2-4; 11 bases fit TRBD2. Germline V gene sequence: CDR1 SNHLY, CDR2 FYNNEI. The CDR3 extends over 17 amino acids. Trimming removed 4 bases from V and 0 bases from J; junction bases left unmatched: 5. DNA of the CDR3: TGTGCCAGCAGTGCGACTAGCGGGGCCCTAGCCAAAAACATTCAGTACTTC. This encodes CASSATSGALAKNIQYF.

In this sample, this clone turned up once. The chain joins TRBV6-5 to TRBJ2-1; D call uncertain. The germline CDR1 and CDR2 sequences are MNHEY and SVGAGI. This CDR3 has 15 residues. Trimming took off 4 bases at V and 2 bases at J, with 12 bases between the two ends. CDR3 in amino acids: CASSSSGAPYNEQFF. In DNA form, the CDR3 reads TGTGCCAGCAGTTCCTCCGGCGCTCCCTACAATGAGCAGTTCTTC.

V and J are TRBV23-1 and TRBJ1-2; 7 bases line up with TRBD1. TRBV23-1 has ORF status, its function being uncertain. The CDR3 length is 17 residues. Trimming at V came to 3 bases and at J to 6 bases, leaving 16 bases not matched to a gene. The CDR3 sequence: CASSHRKDRAAWDGYTF. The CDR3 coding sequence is TGCGCCAGCAGTCACCGGAAAGACAGGGCCGCGTGGGATGGCTACACCTTC.

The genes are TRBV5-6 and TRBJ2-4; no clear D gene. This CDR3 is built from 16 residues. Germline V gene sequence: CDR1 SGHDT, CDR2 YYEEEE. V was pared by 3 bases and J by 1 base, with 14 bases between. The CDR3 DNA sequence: TGTGCCAGCAGCTCACTGGGAAGTGGTGCCAAAAACATTCAGTACTTC. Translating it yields CASSSLGSGAKNIQYF. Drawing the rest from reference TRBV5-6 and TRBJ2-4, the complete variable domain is DAGVTQSPTHLIKTRGQQVTLRCSPKSGHDTVSWYQQALGQGPQFIFQYYEEEERQRGNFPDRFSGHQFPNYSSELNVNALLLGDSALYLCASSSLGSGAKNIQYFGAGTRLSVL.

The CDR3 spells CASSSLPGDTGELFF. As DNA, the CDR3 is TGCGCCAGCAGCTCGTTACCGGGGGACACCGGGGAGCTGTTTTTT. The V gene is TRBV5-1, the J gene TRBJ2-2; D perhaps matches TRBD2 (6 bases). Trimming took off 3 bases at V and 3 bases at J, with 12 bases between the two ends. The CDR3 consists of 15 residues. Germline values: CDR1 SGHRS, CDR2 YFSETQ.

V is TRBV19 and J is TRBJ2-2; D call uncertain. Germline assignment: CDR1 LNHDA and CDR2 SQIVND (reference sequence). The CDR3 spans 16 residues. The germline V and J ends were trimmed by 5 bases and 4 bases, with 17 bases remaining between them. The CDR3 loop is CASSPGTTWGTGELFF. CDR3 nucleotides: TGTGCCAGTAGTCCTGGCACTACTTGGGGCACCGGGGAGCTGTTTTTT.

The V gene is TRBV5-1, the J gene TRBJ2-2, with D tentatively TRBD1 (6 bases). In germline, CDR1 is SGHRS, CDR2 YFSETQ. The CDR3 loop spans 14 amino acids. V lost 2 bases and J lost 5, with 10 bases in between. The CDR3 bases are TGCGCCAGCAGCTTAGGGGGTTTTACCGGGGAGCTGTTTTTT. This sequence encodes CASSLGGFTGELFF.

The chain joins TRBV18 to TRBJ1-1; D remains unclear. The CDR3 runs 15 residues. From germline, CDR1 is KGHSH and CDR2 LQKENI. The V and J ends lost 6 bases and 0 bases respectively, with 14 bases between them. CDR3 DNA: TGTGCCAGCTCGCCCTCCGTAGTGGTGAACACTGAAGCTTTCTTT. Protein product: CASSPSVVVNTEAFF.

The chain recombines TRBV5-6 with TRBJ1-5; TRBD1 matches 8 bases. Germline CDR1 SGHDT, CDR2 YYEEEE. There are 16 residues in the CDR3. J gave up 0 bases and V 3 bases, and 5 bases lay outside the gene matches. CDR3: CASSYYRGSSNQPQHF. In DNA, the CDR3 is TGTGCCAGCAGCTATTACAGGGGGAGTAGCAATCAGCCCCAGCATTTT.

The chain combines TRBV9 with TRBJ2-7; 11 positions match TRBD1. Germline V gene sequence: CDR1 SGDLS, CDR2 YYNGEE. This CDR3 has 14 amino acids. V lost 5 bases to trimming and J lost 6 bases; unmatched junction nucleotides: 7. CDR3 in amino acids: CASSSRDRGSEQYF. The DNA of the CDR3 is TGTGCCAGCAGTAGCCGGGACAGGGGGTCCGAGCAGTACTTC.

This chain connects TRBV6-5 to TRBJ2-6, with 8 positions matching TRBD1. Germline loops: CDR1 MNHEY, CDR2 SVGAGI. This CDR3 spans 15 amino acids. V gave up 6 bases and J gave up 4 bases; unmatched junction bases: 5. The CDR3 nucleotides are TGTGCCAGCAGGGCAGGGGGCTCAGGGGCCAACGTCCTGACTTTC. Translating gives CASRAGGSGANVLTF.

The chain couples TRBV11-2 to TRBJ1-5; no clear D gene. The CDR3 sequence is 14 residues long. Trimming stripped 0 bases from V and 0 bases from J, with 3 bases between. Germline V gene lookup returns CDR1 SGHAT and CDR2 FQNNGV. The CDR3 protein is CASSLEISNQPQHF. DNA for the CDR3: TGTGCCAGCAGCTTAGAGATTAGCAATCAGCCCCAGCATTTT.

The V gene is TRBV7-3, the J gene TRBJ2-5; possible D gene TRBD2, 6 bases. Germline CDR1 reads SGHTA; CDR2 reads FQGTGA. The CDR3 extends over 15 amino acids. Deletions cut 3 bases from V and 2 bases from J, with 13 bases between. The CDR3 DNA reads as TGTGCCAGCAGCTTTTCATCGACTAGTCAAGAGACCCAGTACTTC. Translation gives CASSFSSTSQETQYF. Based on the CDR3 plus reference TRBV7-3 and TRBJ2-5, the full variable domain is GAGVSQTPSNKVTEKGKYVELRCDPISGHTALYWYRQSLGQGPEFLIYFQGTGAADDSGLPNDRFFAVRPEGSVSTLKIQRTERGDSAVYLCASSFSSTSQETQYFGPGTRLLVL.

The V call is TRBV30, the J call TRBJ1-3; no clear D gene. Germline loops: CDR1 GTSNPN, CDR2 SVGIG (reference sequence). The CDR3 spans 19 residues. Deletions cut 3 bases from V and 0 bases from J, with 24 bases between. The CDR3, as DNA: TGTGCCTGGAGCTCCGCCGTTGAGTCTCGACGAAACTCTGGAAACACCATATATTTT. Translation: CAWSSAVESRRNSGNTIYF.